This is a list of T cell receptor beta chains from one sample in a study of technical replicates of blood from several donors. TCRdb's table, derived via immunoSEQ multiplex PCR, lists solely in-frame clones and lacks some. The sample has over 90,000 clones, about 96% seen once. Material for sequencing was T cells isolated from PBMCs. Every receptor here comes from a human donor in good health. The CDR3 runs from the conserved cysteine through the conserved F or W. The D gene is left open where the match is weak. Clone size is shown for a subset of rows, as once, few, many or a class of expanded clone.

v_gene: TRBV9
abundance: NA
j_gene: TRBJ2-7
d_gene: TRBD2
CDR3aa: CASSVEGGRDEQYF
CDR3nt: TGTGCCAGCAGCGTAGAAGGTGGGAGGGACGAGCAGTACTTC

v_gene: TRBV27
abundance: NA
j_gene: TRBJ1-1
d_gene: TRBD1
CDR3aa: CASSLGDRGKAFF
CDR3nt: TGTGCCAGCAGTTTGGGTGACAGGGGGAAAGCTTTCTTT

v_gene: TRBV5-4
abundance: NA
j_gene: TRBJ2-7
d_gene: TRBD2
CDR3aa: CASSLDRTSGRTYAYEQYF
CDR3nt: TGTGCCAGCAGCTTGGACCGTACTAGCGGGCGAACTTACGCTTACGAGCAGTACTTC

v_gene: TRBV10-3
abundance: once
j_gene: TRBJ2-1
d_gene: NA
CDR3aa: CAISDRDTYNEQFF
CDR3nt: TGTGCCATCAGTGACCGGGACACATACAATGAGCAGTTCTTC

v_gene: TRBV28
abundance: NA
j_gene: TRBJ1-2
d_gene: NA
CDR3aa: CASNSGGYGYTF
CDR3nt: TGTGCCAGCAACTCGGGGGGCTATGGCTACACCTTC

v_gene: TRBV5-4
abundance: NA
j_gene: TRBJ2-3
d_gene: NA
CDR3aa: CASSLVGTGPTQYF
CDR3nt: TGTGCCAGCAGCTTGGTGGGAACAGGGCCTACGCAGTATTTT

v_gene: TRBV7-2
abundance: NA
j_gene: TRBJ1-2
d_gene: NA
CDR3aa: CASSLLHSYGYTF
CDR3nt: TGTGCCAGCAGCTTACTACACAGCTATGGCTACACCTTC

v_gene: TRBV11-3
abundance: NA
j_gene: TRBJ2-7
d_gene: NA
CDR3aa: CASSFSEDSYEQYF
CDR3nt: TGTGCCAGCAGTTTTTCAGAGGACAGCTACGAGCAGTACTTC

v_gene: TRBV10-3
abundance: NA
j_gene: TRBJ1-1
d_gene: NA
CDR3aa: CAISEVRMNTEAFF
CDR3nt: TGTGCCATCAGTGAGGTCAGGATGAACACTGAAGCTTTCTTT

v_gene: TRBV10-2
abundance: NA
j_gene: TRBJ2-7
d_gene: TRBD2
CDR3aa: CASRPSRGSGSSYEQYF
CDR3nt: TGCGCCAGCAGACCGAGTCGGGGAAGCGGGAGCTCCTACGAGCAGTACTTC

v_gene: TRBV6-5
abundance: NA
j_gene: TRBJ2-2
d_gene: TRBD1
CDR3aa: CASSRQGPNTGELFF
CDR3nt: TGTGCCAGCAGCCGACAGGGGCCGAACACCGGGGAGCTGTTTTTT

v_gene: TRBV4-1
abundance: NA
j_gene: TRBJ2-1
d_gene: NA
CDR3aa: CASSPGSYFYNEQFF
CDR3nt: TGCGCCAGCAGCCCGGGGAGTTATTTCTACAATGAGCAGTTCTTC

v_gene: TRBV6-5
abundance: NA
j_gene: TRBJ1-4
d_gene: NA
CDR3aa: CASSYRPGFNEKLFF
CDR3nt: TGTGCCAGCAGTTACAGACCAGGATTTAATGAAAAACTGTTTTTT

v_gene: TRBV7-2
abundance: NA
j_gene: TRBJ1-5
d_gene: NA
CDR3aa: CASSPSHDPGPQHF
CDR3nt: TGTGCCAGCAGCCCTAGTCACGACCCGGGGCCCCAGCATTTT

v_gene: TRBV2
abundance: NA
j_gene: TRBJ2-7
d_gene: TRBD2
CDR3aa: CASMKVAGVYEQYF
CDR3nt: TGTGCCAGCATGAAGGTAGCGGGAGTCTACGAGCAGTACTTC

v_gene: TRBV4-1
abundance: NA
j_gene: TRBJ2-7
d_gene: TRBD1
CDR3aa: CASSQIGHGTVSYEQYF
CDR3nt: TGCGCCAGCAGTCAAATAGGTCATGGGACAGTCTCCTACGAGCAGTACTTC

v_gene: TRBV27
abundance: NA
j_gene: TRBJ2-2
d_gene: TRBD1
CDR3aa: CASSFFDRVGAGELFF
CDR3nt: TGTGCCAGCAGTTTCTTTGACAGGGTGGGGGCCGGGGAGCTGTTTTTT

v_gene: TRBV7-9
abundance: few
j_gene: TRBJ1-1
d_gene: NA
CDR3aa: CASSPSNTEAFF
CDR3nt: TGTGCCAGCAGCCCTTCTAACACTGAAGCTTTCTTT

v_gene: TRBV30
abundance: NA
j_gene: TRBJ2-7
d_gene: TRBD1
CDR3aa: CASQTGFEQYF
CDR3nt: TGTGCCTCGCAGACAGGGTTCGAGCAGTACTTC

v_gene: TRBV27
abundance: NA
j_gene: TRBJ2-7
d_gene: TRBD2
CDR3aa: CASSLASGKLYEQYF
CDR3nt: TGTGCCAGCAGTTTAGCTAGCGGAAAACTTTACGAGCAGTACTTC

v_gene: TRBV9
abundance: NA
j_gene: TRBJ1-2
d_gene: NA
CDR3aa: CASSVGSGDGYTF
CDR3nt: TGTGCCAGCAGCGTAGGGTCGGGGGATGGCTACACCTTC

v_gene: TRBV4-3
abundance: NA
j_gene: TRBJ1-1
d_gene: NA
CDR3aa: CASSQESGANTEAFF
CDR3nt: TGCGCCAGCAGCCAAGAGTCCGGAGCGAACACTGAAGCTTTCTTT

v_gene: TRBV6-5
abundance: NA
j_gene: TRBJ2-5
d_gene: NA
CDR3aa: CASSEEETQYF
CDR3nt: TGTGCCAGCAGTGAGGAAGAGACCCAGTACTTC

v_gene: TRBV19
abundance: NA
j_gene: TRBJ1-2
d_gene: NA
CDR3aa: CASRSHGYTF
CDR3nt: TGTGCCAGTAGGAGTCATGGCTACACCTTC

v_gene: TRBV6-5
abundance: NA
j_gene: TRBJ2-1
d_gene: TRBD2
CDR3aa: CASTRGTSGYNEQFF
CDR3nt: TGTGCCAGCACCCGCGGGACTAGCGGCTACAATGAGCAGTTCTTC

v_gene: TRBV6-5
abundance: NA
j_gene: TRBJ1-1
d_gene: TRBD1
CDR3aa: CASSYETGSTEAFF
CDR3nt: TGTGCCAGCAGTTACGAGACAGGGAGCACTGAAGCTTTCTTT

v_gene: TRBV30
abundance: NA
j_gene: TRBJ2-2
d_gene: NA
CDR3aa: CAWSQREAGELFF
CDR3nt: TGTGCCTGGAGTCAGAGGGAAGCCGGGGAGCTGTTTTTT

v_gene: TRBV11-2
abundance: NA
j_gene: TRBJ2-7
d_gene: TRBD1
CDR3aa: CASSPRTGTDVSSYEQYF
CDR3nt: TGTGCCAGCAGCCCGCGGACAGGGACTGATGTTAGCTCCTACGAGCAGTACTTC

v_gene: TRBV11-3
abundance: NA
j_gene: TRBJ1-4
d_gene: TRBD1
CDR3aa: CASSPSRGAKLFF
CDR3nt: TGTGCCAGCAGCCCCTCCAGGGGGGCAAAACTGTTTTTT

v_gene: TRBV20-1
abundance: NA
j_gene: TRBJ1-4
d_gene: NA
CDR3aa: CSARRSEKLFF
CDR3nt: TGCAGTGCTAGACGGAGTGAAAAACTGTTTTTT

v_gene: TRBV11-1
abundance: NA
j_gene: TRBJ2-3
d_gene: TRBD2
CDR3aa: CASSLVVSGSPSSTDTQYF
CDR3nt: TGTGCCAGCAGCTTAGTTGTTAGCGGGAGTCCGTCAAGTACAGATACGCAGTATTTT

v_gene: TRBV18
abundance: NA
j_gene: TRBJ2-7
d_gene: NA
CDR3aa: CASSPAALSYEQYF
CDR3nt: TGTGCCAGCTCACCTGCGGCACTCTCCTACGAGCAGTACTTC

v_gene: TRBV5-1
abundance: NA
j_gene: TRBJ1-1
d_gene: NA
CDR3aa: CASSLGGGADTEAFF
CDR3nt: TGCGCCAGCAGCTTGGGTGGGGGGGCGGATACTGAAGCTTTCTTT

v_gene: TRBV7-9
abundance: NA
j_gene: TRBJ1-4
d_gene: NA
CDR3aa: CASSLPGGSGEKLFF
CDR3nt: TGTGCCAGCAGCTTACCCGGGGGGAGCGGGGAAAAACTGTTTTTT

v_gene: TRBV7-2
abundance: NA
j_gene: TRBJ1-4
d_gene: TRBD1
CDR3aa: CASSLDRVGEKLFF
CDR3nt: TGTGCCAGCAGCTTGGACAGGGTTGGTGAAAAACTGTTTTTT

v_gene: TRBV7-8
abundance: once
j_gene: TRBJ2-2
d_gene: NA
CDR3aa: CASSIRTETGELFF
CDR3nt: TGTGCCAGCAGCATAAGGACTGAAACCGGGGAGCTGTTTTTT

v_gene: TRBV2
abundance: NA
j_gene: TRBJ1-4
d_gene: TRBD1
CDR3aa: CASSEQTGNEKLFF
CDR3nt: TGTGCCAGCAGTGAACAGACAGGGAATGAAAAACTGTTTTTT

v_gene: TRBV30
abundance: NA
j_gene: TRBJ2-7
d_gene: NA
CDR3aa: CAWSVYGGYEQYF
CDR3nt: TGTGCCTGGAGTGTATACGGGGGATACGAGCAGTACTTC

v_gene: TRBV20-1
abundance: few
j_gene: TRBJ1-2
d_gene: NA
CDR3aa: CSGRPGYGYTF
CDR3nt: TGCAGTGGCCGCCCAGGGTATGGCTACACCTTC

v_gene: TRBV7-2
abundance: NA
j_gene: TRBJ2-1
d_gene: NA
CDR3aa: CASSLGGPATGEQFF
CDR3nt: TGTGCCAGCAGCTTAGGGGGCCCTGCCACCGGTGAGCAGTTCTTC

v_gene: TRBV9
abundance: NA
j_gene: TRBJ2-3
d_gene: TRBD2
CDR3aa: CASSVTRSGSGDTQYF
CDR3nt: TGTGCCAGCAGCGTAACCAGGAGCGGGAGCGGAGATACGCAGTATTTT

v_gene: TRBV27
abundance: once
j_gene: TRBJ1-5
d_gene: NA
CDR3aa: CASSLHSNQPQHF
CDR3nt: TGTGCCAGCAGTTTACATAGCAATCAGCCCCAGCATTTT